Shown below are 9 T cell receptor beta chains from a single sample sequenced in a study of cytomegalovirus exposure and HLA in healthy donors. A multiplex PCR was run with 60 Vbeta primers and 13 Jbeta primers. TCRdb's table, derived via immunoSEQ multiplex PCR, lists solely in-frame clones and lacks some. The profile shows about 130,000 clones, about 81% of them singletons. The sample taken for sequencing was PBMCs. All receptors come from a man aged 25 to 40 in good health and CMV-seronegative.

The chain is built from TRBV5-1 and TRBJ1-2, with D maybe TRBD1 (6 bases). The CDR3 loop spans 14 amino acids. Germline V gene data show CDR1 as SGHRS and CDR2 as YFSETQ. The germline V and J ends were trimmed by 0 bases and 3 bases, with 9 bases remaining between them. The CDR3 protein is CASSLEGGYYGYTF. DNA of the CDR3: TGCGCCAGCAGCTTGGAGGGGGGGTACTATGGCTACACCTTC.

Points on this clone: A read error may account for a junction end that differs from germline. The rearrangement links TRBV19 to TRBJ2-6, with a weak D call TRBD1 (8 bases). Per germline, CDR1 LNHDA and CDR2 SQIVND (reference sequence). The CDR3 is 14 residues long. CDR3 bases: TGTGCCAGTAGGGAACAGGGGGGGGCCAACGGCCTGACTTTC. It codes for CASREQGGANGLTF.

This sequence joins TRBV28 and TRBJ1-1; D is perhaps TRBD1 (6 bases). V was trimmed by 2 bases and J by 4 bases, leaving 14 bases between them. The CDR3 runs 15 residues. Germline CDR1 is MDHEN and CDR2 is SYDVKM. The CDR3 DNA follows: TGTGCCAGCAGTTTACGTTGGACAGTCGGCACTGAAGCTTTCTTT. Amino acid sequence: CASSLRWTVGTEAFF.

This chain links TRBV7-9 with TRBJ2-7, with D possibly matching TRBD1 (5 bases). From germline, CDR1 is SEHNR and CDR2 FQNEAQ (reference sequence). CDR3 size: 13 residues. Between the trimmed V and J ends, which lost 8 bases and 0 bases, there was a span of 11 bases. CDR3 coding DNA: TGTGCCAGCGGGGAAAGGGGCTCCTACGAGCAGTACTTC. This codes for CASGERGSYEQYF. Complete variable domain (other parts from reference TRBV7-9 and TRBJ2-7): DTGVSQNPRHKITKRGQNVTFRCDPISEHNRLYWYRQTLGQGPEFLTYFQNEAQLEKSRLLSDRFSAERPKGSFSTLEIQRTEQGDSAMYLCASGERGSYEQYFGPGTRLTVT.

V and J are TRBV7-2 and TRBJ2-7; TRBD1 matches 8 bases. The trim removed 3 bases at V and 7 bases at J, leaving 8 bases unmatched. Germline-derived CDR1 and CDR2 are SGHTA and FQGNSA. The CDR3 spans 14 residues. CDR3 sequence: CASSLSTGVREQYF. CDR3 coding DNA: TGTGCCAGCAGCTTGTCGACAGGGGTGAGGGAGCAGTACTTC.

The J gene is TRBJ2-5, the V gene TRBV5-1, with 7 bases fitting TRBD2. The J call may be in error: the DNA end matches TRBJ2-7 better. Germline V gene lookup returns CDR1 SGHRS and CDR2 YFSETQ. The CDR3 length is 14 residues. CDR3 in amino acids: CASSLGGGPYEQYF. In DNA, the CDR3 is TGCGCCAGCAGCTTGGGGGGAGGGCCCTACGAGCAGTACTTC.

This clone was counted between two and nine times. The genes are TRBV27 and TRBJ1-4, with D perhaps matching TRBD1 (6 bases). V gave up 3 bases and J gave up 4 bases, with 12 bases separating them. The CDR3 is 15 amino acids. The V gene's germline CDR1 is MNHEY and CDR2 SMNVEV (reference sequence). CDR3 sequence reads: CASSLGRGGNEKLFF. DNA of the CDR3: TGTGCCAGCAGTTTGGGAAGGGGGGGTAATGAAAAACTGTTTTTT.

The CDR3 DNA is TGTGCCAGCAAACAACAGGGGGTAACTAACTATGGCTACACCTTC. Translation gives CASKQQGVTNYGYTF. This sequence joins TRBV6-6 and TRBJ1-2, with 8 bases lining up with TRBD1. J gave up 0 bases and V 7 bases, and 7 bases lay outside the gene matches. Looked up from germline, CDR1 is MNHNY and CDR2 is SVGAGI (reference sequence). The CDR3 extends over 15 amino acids.

This clone was recorded a few times. The genes are TRBV5-6 and TRBJ2-7, with D possibly matching TRBD1 (5 bases). The ends were cut back, 4 bases at V and 3 bases at J, with 8 bases in the middle. The CDR3 is 12 residues long. The germline V gene has CDR1 SGHDT and CDR2 YYEEEE. The CDR3 region is CASSADSYEQYF. As DNA, the CDR3 is TGTGCCAGCAGCGCCGACAGCTACGAGCAGTACTTC.